These T cell receptor beta chains were read from a single sample in a study of blood T cell repertoires in COVID-19. Data came from immunoSEQ multiplex PCR; TCRdb stores just in-frame clones and leaves some out. This table holds about 170,000 clones, roughly four fifths found once. Sequencing was done on a sample of peripheral blood. The receptors originated from a woman older than 75 with acute or convalescent COVID-19. The CDR3 runs from the conserved cysteine through the conserved F or W. The D gene is left open where the match is weak. Clone size is shown for a subset of rows, as once, few, many or a class of expanded clone.

size: once
V: TRBV7-2
D: TRBD1
J: TRBJ1-2
DNA: TGTGCCAGCAGCCAAGGGGGCATGGTTGGGTACGGCTACACCTTC
CDR3: CASSQGGMVGYGYTF

size: NA
V: TRBV18
D: TRBD1
J: TRBJ1-1
DNA: TGTGCCAGCTCTCCTCAGACAGGGAGGATGAACACTGAAGCTTTCTTT
CDR3: CASSPQTGRMNTEAFF

size: NA
V: TRBV12-3/TRBV12-4
D: TRBD1
J: TRBJ2-5
DNA: TGTGCCAGCAGCCCGACAGGGGGAAAGACCCAGTACTTC
CDR3: CASSPTGGKTQYF

size: NA
V: TRBV3-1/TRBV3-2
D: NA
J: TRBJ2-7
DNA: TGTGCCAGCAGCCCCGACAGGCCCCCCTCCTACGAGCAGTACTTC
CDR3: CASSPDRPPSYEQYF

size: NA
V: TRBV30
D: TRBD1
J: TRBJ2-7
DNA: TGTGCCTGGAGAGGACAGGGCCGAGAGCAGTACTTC
CDR3: CAWRGQGREQYF

size: NA
V: TRBV12-3/TRBV12-4
D: TRBD1
J: TRBJ1-2
DNA: TGTGCCGGGGGGACAGGGGTCGGCTACACCTTC
CDR3: CAGGTGVGYTF

size: NA
V: TRBV7-3
D: NA
J: TRBJ2-7
DNA: TGTGCCAGCAGCCCCCAGGGGGGCGGCCCCTACGAGCAGTACTTC
CDR3: CASSPQGGGPYEQYF

size: NA
V: TRBV6-2/TRBV6-3
D: NA
J: TRBJ2-3
DNA: TGTGCCAGCAGACCTTCCGGAGGGGCGCGAGATACGCAGTATTTT
CDR3: CASRPSGGARDTQYF

size: NA
V: TRBV3-1/TRBV3-2
D: NA
J: TRBJ1-2
DNA: TGTGCCAGCAGCCAATTACACCGGACAGCCCTCTATGGCTACACCTTC
CDR3: CASSQLHRTALYGYTF

size: NA
V: TRBV28
D: NA
J: TRBJ2-1
DNA: TGTGCCAGCGAAACTTCAGGGACAAACTCCTACAATGAGCAGTTCTTC
CDR3: CASETSGTNSYNEQFF

size: NA
V: TRBV5-1
D: TRBD1
J: TRBJ2-5
DNA: TGCGCCAGCAGCTTTATGCCGGGACAGCAAGAGACCCAGTACTTC
CDR3: CASSFMPGQQETQYF

size: NA
V: TRBV27
D: TRBD1
J: TRBJ2-7
DNA: TGTGCCAGCAGTTTAAAAGGGGGCGTTGACGAGCAGTACTTC
CDR3: CASSLKGGVDEQYF

size: NA
V: TRBV30
D: NA
J: TRBJ2-5
DNA: TGTGCCTGGAGCCGATTACGGCAGGGAGGCGAGACCCAGTACTTC
CDR3: CAWSRLRQGGETQYF

size: NA
V: TRBV30
D: NA
J: TRBJ1-3
DNA: TGTGCCTGGATGGACAGTTTATTCTCTGGAAACACCATATATTTT
CDR3: CAWMDSLFSGNTIYF

size: NA
V: TRBV4-3
D: TRBD1
J: TRBJ2-3
DNA: TGCGCCAGCAGCCGCTCAGGGGGACAGGGCTCAGATACGCAGTATTTT
CDR3: CASSRSGGQGSDTQYF

size: NA
V: TRBV14
D: NA
J: TRBJ2-1
DNA: TGTGCCAGCAGCCAACTAAGCGGTGGGGGCCTTTACAATGAGCAGTTCTTC
CDR3: CASSQLSGGGLYNEQFF

size: NA
V: TRBV3-1/TRBV3-2
D: TRBD1
J: TRBJ2-7
DNA: TGTGCCAGCAGCCAGGACAGGCATGGGGAGCAGTACTTC
CDR3: CASSQDRHGEQYF

size: NA
V: TRBV6-6
D: NA
J: TRBJ1-6
DNA: TGTGCCAGCAGTTATGCCCCAGAGCGTTCACCCCTCCACTTT
CDR3: CASSYAPERSPLHF

size: NA
V: TRBV7-9
D: NA
J: TRBJ1-2
DNA: TGTGCCAGCAGCCCTTCGACCAGGGGTAACTATGGCTACACCTTC
CDR3: CASSPSTRGNYGYTF

size: NA
V: TRBV6-6
D: TRBD1
J: TRBJ1-2
DNA: TGTGCCGGACAGGGGGCAGACTATGGCTACACCTTC
CDR3: CAGQGADYGYTF

size: NA
V: TRBV25-1
D: NA
J: TRBJ2-5
DNA: TGTGCCAGCAGTGGGCGTATAGCGGAAGAGACCCAGTACTTC
CDR3: CASSGRIAEETQYF

size: NA
V: TRBV6-5
D: TRBD1
J: TRBJ1-6
DNA: TGTGCCAGCAGGGGGACAGTAAATTCACCCCTCCACTTT
CDR3: CASRGTVNSPLHF

size: NA
V: TRBV27
D: NA
J: TRBJ1-1
DNA: TGTGCCAGCAGTTCGGGGACTAAGAACACTGAAGCTTTCTTT
CDR3: CASSSGTKNTEAFF

size: NA
V: TRBV3-1/TRBV3-2
D: NA
J: TRBJ2-1
DNA: TGTGCCAGCAGCCAAGATCGGAGCGAGGAGCAGTTCTTC
CDR3: CASSQDRSEEQFF

size: NA
V: TRBV9
D: TRBD2
J: TRBJ2-5
DNA: TGTGCCAGCAGCGTGTCAGGGACTAGTGTCCAGACCCAGTACTTC
CDR3: CASSVSGTSVQTQYF

size: once
V: TRBV5-5
D: NA
J: TRBJ2-3
DNA: TGTGCCAGCAGCTTGGGAGACACAGATACGCAGTATTTT
CDR3: CASSLGDTDTQYF

size: NA
V: TRBV12-3/TRBV12-4
D: NA
J: TRBJ2-1
DNA: TGTGCCAGCAGGGCGGCTGGGGCCGATGAGCAGTTCTTC
CDR3: CASRAAGADEQFF

size: NA
V: TRBV5-1
D: TRBD1
J: TRBJ1-1
DNA: TGCGCCAGCAGCCTCCGGACAGGGGGCATGAACACTGAAGCTTTCTTT
CDR3: CASSLRTGGMNTEAFF

size: NA
V: TRBV7-6
D: TRBD2
J: TRBJ2-3
DNA: TGTGCCAGCAGCTATAGCGGGAGTATCCCAGATACGCAGTATTTT
CDR3: CASSYSGSIPDTQYF

size: once
V: TRBV5-1
D: TRBD1
J: TRBJ2-7
DNA: TGCGCCAGCAGCCTACCGGGACAGGGCTACGAGCAGTACTTC
CDR3: CASSLPGQGYEQYF

size: NA
V: TRBV5-6
D: TRBD1
J: TRBJ1-5
DNA: TGTGCCAGCAGCTTGGGACAGGGGGGATATAGCAATCAGCCCCAGCATTTT
CDR3: CASSLGQGGYSNQPQHF

size: NA
V: TRBV6-6
D: TRBD2
J: TRBJ2-5
DNA: TGTGCCAGCATCGCCGCTAGCGGGATTGGGGGAGAGACCCAGTACTTC
CDR3: CASIAASGIGGETQYF

size: NA
V: TRBV28
D: TRBD1
J: TRBJ2-7
DNA: TGTGCCAGCAGTCTCGTACAGGGGGCTAGGTCCTACGAGCAGTACTTC
CDR3: CASSLVQGARSYEQYF

size: NA
V: TRBV19
D: TRBD1
J: TRBJ1-2
DNA: TGTGCCAGTAGTATGGGGGACAGTCAGTATGGCTACACCTTC
CDR3: CASSMGDSQYGYTF

size: NA
V: TRBV5-1
D: TRBD1
J: TRBJ2-4
DNA: TGCGCCAGCAGCTCGATCTTCGGGACAGGAAACATTCAGTACTTC
CDR3: CASSSIFGTGNIQYF

size: NA
V: TRBV29-1
D: NA
J: TRBJ1-1
DNA: TGCAGCGCCACGGGCAGGGGCCCCACTGAAGCTTTCTTT
CDR3: CSATGRGPTEAFF

size: once
V: TRBV15
D: NA
J: TRBJ2-7
DNA: TGTGCCACCTCTGAGCGCAAACCCACCTACGAGCAGTACTTC
CDR3: CATSERKPTYEQYF

size: NA
V: TRBV4-1
D: NA
J: TRBJ1-4
DNA: TGCGCCAGCAGCCAAGACAGGGGAAGGGGTGAAAAACTGTTTTTT
CDR3: CASSQDRGRGEKLFF

size: few
V: TRBV29-1
D: NA
J: TRBJ1-3
DNA: TGCAGCGTTTCGGACAGCTCTGGAAACACCATATATTTT
CDR3: CSVSDSSGNTIYF

size: NA
V: TRBV5-4
D: TRBD2
J: TRBJ2-1
DNA: TGTGCCAGCAGTTTAATAGCGGGGGGGCCTCGCAATGAGCAGTTCTTC
CDR3: CASSLIAGGPRNEQFF

size: NA
V: TRBV7-2
D: TRBD1
J: TRBJ1-5
DNA: TGTGCCAGCAGCCCCGGACAGGGGGCTAATCAGCCCCAGCATTTT
CDR3: CASSPGQGANQPQHF

size: once
V: TRBV19
D: TRBD1
J: TRBJ1-6
DNA: TGTGCCACCGGGACAGGAGGCAATTCACCCCTCCACTTT
CDR3: CATGTGGNSPLHF